This T cell receptor (beta chain) originates from a study of CD8+ T cells in alopecia areata. Across the whole study: Treated patients were given 5 to 10 mg oral tofacitinib twice daily.

Regarding the study as a whole: Lesional scalp exceeded normal scalp in clonality, especially in alopecia totalis/universalis. Normal-skin resident alphabeta T cells also appear among scalp sample sequences.

cDNA reverse transcribed from extracted RNA served as the sequencing template. Produced via immunoSEQ multiplex PCR; TCRdb's table is partial and in-frame only. The data contain roughly 190,000 clones, 55% to 70% of them singletons. The treatment here: oral pan-JAK inhibitor, 5-10 mg twice daily. Germline CDR1 and CDR2: KGHSH and LQKENI. This CDR3 region has 15 residues. After removal of 5 bases from V and 5 bases from J, the junction contained 10 bases not matched to a gene. With respect to this clone: Its antigen is unidentified.

Here the sequenced sample was CD4+ T cells sorted from blood, taken at week 4, from a patient treated with tofacitinib. This chain uses TRBV18 with TRBJ2-7; 9 positions match TRBD1. The source is a human donor with alopecia areata. In nucleotides, the CDR3 is TGTGCCAGCTCATCAACCGGGACAGGGTATAACGAGCAGTACTTC. It translates to CASSSTGTGYNEQYF.